This passage covers 29 T cell receptor beta chains from one sample sequenced in a study of beta chain features in type 1 diabetes. Whole-study findings and limits: All four CD4+ subsets from Type 1 diabetes patients carried moderately but significantly shorter TCRB CDR3s.

Since all of the isolated RNA was reverse transcribed, expressed TCRB transcripts were what got sequenced. Data came from immunoSEQ multiplex PCR; TCRdb stores just in-frame clones and leaves some out. The repertoire has roughly 340,000 clones, over 10% of them found once; the top ten carry 0.008% to 0.011%. Which antigens these TCRs recognize remains unknown. The sequencing input was naive CD4+ T cells from blood. These receptors came from a woman younger than 30 with type 1 diabetes.

The V gene is TRBV9, the J gene TRBJ1-3; a weak D match, TRBD1 (6 bases). Trimming shortened V by 1 base and J by 1 base, and 9 bases separated the two germline ends. Germline V gene lookup returns CDR1 SGDLS and CDR2 YYNGEE. This CDR3 contains 15 residues. CDR3 sequence (DNA): TGTGCCAGCAGCGTAAGGGGGGGGTCTGGAAACACCATATATTTT. Its protein is CASSVRGGSGNTIYF. The entire variable domain, with the rest obtained from reference TRBV9 and TRBJ1-3, is as follows: DSGVTQTPKHLITATGQRVTLRCSPRSGDLSVYWYQQSLDQGLQFLIQYYNGEERAKGNILERFSAQQFPDLHSELNLSSLELGDSALYFCASSVRGGSGNTIYFGEGSWLTVV.

The genes are TRBV9 and TRBJ2-2, with 7 bases that match TRBD1. V shed 8 bases, J shed 4 bases, and the junction held 11 bases outside the gene matches. Germline V lookup: CDR1 SGDLS, CDR2 YYNGEE. The CDR3 totals 15 residues. The CDR3 nucleotides are TGTGCCAGTTCGACACGACAGGGAACCACCGGGGAGCTGTTTTTT. This sequence encodes CASSTRQGTTGELFF.

In this sample, this clone turned up a few times. This chain connects TRBV7-2 to TRBJ2-2; D remains unclear. CDR1 SGHTA and CDR2 FQGNSA come from the germline V gene. This CDR3 has 13 amino acids. Trimming cost V 1 base and J 10 bases, with 10 bases left between them. CDR3 loop: CASSLGWHPELFF. The CDR3 DNA sequence: TGTGCCAGCAGCTTAGGTTGGCATCCGGAGCTGTTTTTT.

The chain joins TRBV4-1 to TRBJ2-1; no firm D call. The V end lost 3 bases, the J end lost 10 bases, and 13 bases lay between the germline ends. CDR3 size: 13 residues. CDR1 MGHRA and CDR2 YSYEKL come from the germline V gene. The DNA of the CDR3 is TGCGCCAGCAGCCACCCACTTGATCCGGAGCAGTTCTTC. Translation gives CASSHPLDPEQFF.

This clone was detected only a few times. CDR3 coding DNA: TGTGCCAGCAGTGAAGGGCCCGGGGATACGCAGTATTTT. Protein sequence: CASSEGPGDTQYF. The genes are TRBV2 and TRBJ2-3; no firm D call. Germline-derived CDR1 and CDR2 are SNHLY and FYNNEI. CDR3 size: 13 residues. Deletions cut 1 base from V and 6 bases from J, with 8 bases between.

Regarding this clone: Other DNA sequences of this sample code for an identical CDR3. This chain joins TRBV6-5 and TRBJ2-1; D remains ambiguous. Germline V gene lookup returns CDR1 MNHEY and CDR2 SVGAGI. The CDR3 length is 12 residues. Trimming took 2 bases from V and 5 from J, leaving 4 bases between them. This chain's CDR3 is CASSYRDNEQFF. CDR3 DNA sequence: TGTGCCAGCAGTTACAGAGACAATGAGCAGTTCTTC.

CDR3 sequence reads: CASSSSFTEAFF. Here the CDR3 DNA reads TGTGCCAGCAGTTCGAGTTTCACTGAAGCTTTCTTT. The chain carries TRBV28 and TRBJ1-1; D uncertain. CDR1 and CDR2 (germline): MDHEN, SYDVKM. The CDR3 has 12 residues. V shed 4 bases and J shed 4 bases, with 7 bases lying between them.

This clone turned up a few times. The chain employs TRBV5-1 and TRBJ2-5; 9 bases agree with TRBD2. There are 15 residues in the CDR3. Germline V gives CDR1 SGHRS, CDR2 YFSETQ. The J segment lost 4 bases and the V segment lost 5 bases, leaving 9 bases of the junction unmatched. The CDR3 region is CASRREGLVSETQYF. The CDR3, as DNA: TGCGCCAGCAGGCGGGAGGGCCTCGTTTCAGAGACCCAGTACTTC.

This clone has only a few counts. This chain joins TRBV29-1 and TRBJ2-5; D remains ambiguous. Trimming took 4 bases from V and 2 from J, leaving 5 bases between them. Germline V gene data show CDR1 as SQVTM and CDR2 as ANQGSEA. The CDR3 contains 11 residues. The CDR3 sequence is CSVVRQETQYF. The CDR3 region has the DNA TGCAGCGTTGTCAGACAAGAGACCCAGTACTTC.

This clone has more than one count but fewer than ten. The chain recombines TRBV28 with TRBJ2-1; the D gene is possibly TRBD2 (6 bases). This CDR3 comprises 18 residues. Germline CDR1 MDHEN, CDR2 SYDVKM. Between the trimmed V and J ends, which lost 2 bases and 1 base, there was a span of 18 bases. CDR3: CASSLGPWGETSYNEQFF. In nucleotides, the CDR3 is TGTGCCAGCAGTTTAGGGCCGTGGGGGGAAACGTCCTACAATGAGCAGTTCTTC.

The chain couples TRBV4-3 to TRBJ1-2; D is uncertain. This CDR3 is 14 amino acids long. Germline V gene sequence: CDR1 LGHNA, CDR2 YSLEER. V was trimmed by 1 base and J by 4 bases, leaving 10 bases between them. The CDR3 protein is CASSQAPDTYGYTF. The CDR3 DNA follows: TGCGCCAGCAGCCAAGCCCCAGATACCTATGGCTACACCTTC.

This clone has just a few counts. V is TRBV23-1 and J is TRBJ1-4; tentative D call: TRBD1 (5 bases). TRBV23-1 is classed as an ORF, of uncertain function. V was shortened by 8 bases and J by 8 bases, with 12 bases between the two germline ends. This CDR3 has 12 residues. CDR3 sequence: CASCRGNEKLFF. The CDR3 region has the DNA TGCGCCAGCTGCCGGGGGAACGAAAAACTGTTTTTT.

This clone was seen more than once but under ten times. The J gene is TRBJ2-7, the V gene TRBV4-2; D might be TRBD1 (5 bases). V was cut by 1 base and J by 2 bases, with 9 bases left in between. Per the germline V gene, CDR1 is LGHNA and CDR2 is YNFKEQ. The CDR3 is made up of 14 amino acids. The CDR3 is CASSQADRTYEQYF. CDR3 nucleotides: TGTGCCAGCAGCCAAGCCGACAGAACCTACGAGCAGTACTTC.

The chain joins TRBV7-9 to TRBJ1-1; D not resolved. Trimming left V 2 bases short and J 2 bases short, with 9 bases between. Germline V gene data show CDR1 as SEHNR and CDR2 as FQNEAQ (reference sequence). The CDR3 totals 14 residues. The CDR3 reads CASSLIPRNTEAFF. CDR3 bases: TGTGCCAGCAGCTTAATTCCTAGAAACACTGAAGCTTTCTTT.

The sample holds a few counts of this clone. V and J are TRBV10-3 and TRBJ1-1, with TRBD1 identical over 9 bases. Germline V gives CDR1 ENHRY, CDR2 SYGVKD. The CDR3 runs to 14 residues. Trimming cost V 6 bases and J 4 bases; bases outside gene matches: 6. The CDR3 DNA reads TGTGCCATCAGGATACAGGGGGCCGGCACTGAAGCTTTCTTT. This translates into CAIRIQGAGTEAFF.

This clone occurred a few times. DNA for the CDR3: TGTGCCTGGAGTATCGGAGGGGCCAACACTGAAGCTTTCTTT. The encoded protein is CAWSIGGANTEAFF. The genes are TRBV30 and TRBJ1-1; perhaps TRBD1 as D (5 bases). V was trimmed by 2 bases and J by 2 bases, leaving 12 bases between them. This CDR3 contains 14 residues. The germline V gene has CDR1 GTSNPN and CDR2 SVGIG (reference sequence). Together with reference TRBV30 and TRBJ1-1, the CDR3 gives the full variable domain: SQTIHQWPATLVQPVGSPLSLECTVEGTSNPNLYWYRQAAGRGLQLLFYSVGIGQISSEVPQNLSASRPQDRQFILSSKKLLLSDSGFYLCAWSIGGANTEAFFGQGTRLTVV.

The J gene is TRBJ1-1, the V gene TRBV29-1; D might be TRBD1 (6 bases). Looked up from germline, CDR1 is SQVTM and CDR2 is ANQGSEA. The CDR3 consists of 15 residues. With 3 bases removed from V and 1 base from J, the gap between germline ends came to 15 bases. As DNA, the CDR3 is TGCAGCGTTGAGGGACACACTTTCAAGAACACTGAAGCTTTCTTT. Encoded protein: CSVEGHTFKNTEAFF.

This clone has only a few counts. The chain joins TRBV9 to TRBJ1-5, with a weak D call TRBD1 (5 bases). The CDR3 is 13 residues long. V lost 3 bases and J lost 7, with 11 bases in between. Germline lookup yields CDR1 SGDLS and CDR2 YYNGEE. The CDR3 bases are TGTGCCAGCAGCGCGGACGGGGGACAGCCCCAGCATTTT. Residues: CASSADGGQPQHF.

The chain couples TRBV19 to TRBJ2-7; TRBD2 matches 10 bases. The V and J ends lost 10 bases and 4 bases, in that order; junction bases with no gene match: 10. Germline V lookup: CDR1 LNHDA, CDR2 SQIVND (reference sequence). This CDR3 region has 14 residues. The CDR3 here is CATNPSGGGYEQYF. The CDR3 DNA is TGTGCCACCAACCCTAGCGGGGGTGGGTACGAGCAGTACTTC. Filled out from reference TRBV19 and TRBJ2-7, the complete variable domain reads DGGITQSPKYLFRKEGQNVTLSCEQNLNHDAMYWYRQDPGQGLRLIYYSQIVNDFQKGDIAEGYSVSREKKESFPLTVTSAQKNPTAFYLCATNPSGGGYEQYFGPGTRLTVT.

The chain has TRBV5-6 and TRBJ1-1; D perhaps matches TRBD1 (5 bases). V lost 5 bases and J lost 0, with 17 bases in between. From germline, CDR1 is SGHDT and CDR2 YYEEEE. The CDR3 loop spans 16 amino acids. The CDR3 sequence: CASSMFWGAVNTEAFF. The CDR3 coding sequence is TGTGCCAGCAGTATGTTTTGGGGCGCGGTGAACACTGAAGCTTTCTTT.

The rearrangement uses TRBV4-3 and TRBJ2-1, with 8 bases fitting TRBD2. In germline, CDR1 is LGHNA, CDR2 YSLEER. V gave up 0 bases and J gave up 0 bases; unmatched junction bases: 4. This CDR3 has 17 residues. In DNA form, the CDR3 reads TGCGCCAGCAGCCAAGACGTCAGCGGGAGCTCCTACAATGAGCAGTTCTTC. Encoded protein: CASSQDVSGSSYNEQFF.

The V gene is TRBV5-1, the J gene TRBJ2-3; TRBD1 agrees at 10 bases. Germline-derived CDR1 and CDR2 are SGHRS and YFSETQ. The length of the CDR3 is 15 residues. V lost 4 bases, J lost 4 bases, and 6 bases stayed unmatched. CDR3 sequence: CASSLGTGEPDTQYF. The CDR3 DNA is TGCGCCAGCAGCCTCGGGACAGGGGAGCCAGATACGCAGTATTTT.

The genes are TRBV7-9 and TRBJ1-2, with 9 bases aligning to TRBD1. V shed 4 bases, J shed 3 bases, and the junction held 6 bases outside the gene matches. This CDR3 is 15 amino acids long. Germline lookup yields CDR1 SEHNR and CDR2 FQNEAQ (reference sequence). This chain's CDR3 is CASSSWTGDDYGYTF. CDR3 sequence (DNA): TGTGCCAGCAGCTCCTGGACAGGGGACGACTATGGCTACACCTTC.

The V call is TRBV5-1, the J call TRBJ1-2, with 11 positions matching TRBD1. V trimming: 3 bases; J trimming: 7 bases; junction bases outside the gene matches: 2. Per germline, CDR1 SGHRS and CDR2 YFSETQ. The CDR3 spans 13 residues. The CDR3 sequence: CASSWDRGSGYTF. CDR3 nucleotides: TGCGCCAGCAGCTGGGACAGGGGGTCTGGCTACACCTTC.

J is TRBJ2-7 and V is TRBV25-1; TRBD2 aligns across 12 bases. The CDR3 contains 16 residues. In germline, CDR1 is MGHDK, CDR2 SYGVNS. V dropped 2 bases and J dropped 0; count of bases not matched to a gene: 2. CDR3 protein: CASSEGTSGHSYEQYF. The CDR3 DNA sequence: TGTGCCAGCAGTGAAGGGACTAGCGGGCACTCCTACGAGCAGTACTTC.

The CDR3 loop is CASSAMAGYTF. CDR3 nucleotide sequence: TGTGCCAGCAGCGCCATGGCTGGCTACACCTTC. The gene calls are TRBV9 and TRBJ1-2; D not certain. CDR1 and CDR2 from the germline V gene are SGDLS and YYNGEE. The V end lost 3 bases, the J end lost 7 bases, and 7 bases lay between the germline ends. The CDR3 sequence is 11 residues long.

J is TRBJ2-1 and V is TRBV7-2, with 8 bases matching TRBD2. From germline, CDR1 is SGHTA and CDR2 FQGNSA. This CDR3 is 15 amino acids long. V lost 3 bases, J lost 6 bases, and 7 bases stayed unmatched. The CDR3 region is CASSFRLAGPNEQFF. In DNA, the CDR3 is TGTGCCAGCAGCTTCCGGCTAGCGGGTCCCAATGAGCAGTTCTTC. The variable domain in full, completed from reference TRBV7-2 and TRBJ2-1, reads GAGVSQSPSNKVTEKGKDVELRCDPISGHTALYWYRQSLGQGLEFLIYFQGNSAPDKSGLPSDRFSAERTGGSVSTLTIQRTQQEDSAVYLCASSFRLAGPNEQFFGPGTRLTVL.

This clone turned up a few times. J is TRBJ1-5 and V is TRBV7-9, with D possibly TRBD1 on 6 matching bases. Germline V CDR1 and CDR2: SEHNR, FQNEAQ (reference sequence). This CDR3 is built from 15 residues. V was trimmed by 1 base and J by 11 bases, leaving 18 bases between them. CDR3 region: CASSLEGSLKGAQHF. The CDR3, as DNA: TGTGCCAGCAGCTTAGAGGGCAGCTTGAAGGGGGCCCAGCATTTT.

This clone was counted only a few times. V gene TRBV4-2 combines with J gene TRBJ2-3, with 8 nucleotides matching TRBD2. Germline loops: CDR1 LGHNA, CDR2 YNFKEQ. The CDR3 is 17 amino acids. Trimming at V came to 0 bases and at J to 11 bases, leaving 16 bases not matched to a gene. The CDR3, as DNA: TGTGCCAGCAGCCAAGATCGTGCGGGTACTAGCGGATTTCAGCAGTATTTT. It codes for CASSQDRAGTSGFQQYF.